These 26 T cell receptor beta chains came from one sample sequenced in a study of T cells of healthy individuals. MiXCR was run by TCRdb on the 5' RACE reads, yielding one entry per CDR3 protein. The repertoire has tens of thousands of distinct CDR3 sequences, around 15% of them found once; the top ten carry approximately 4.7%. These receptors came from a human donor in good health.

This clonotype was counted ten times or more. This sequence joins TRBV18 and TRBJ2-1; tentatively, D is TRBD2 (7 bases). Germline lookup yields CDR1 KGHSH and CDR2 LQKENI. V lost 4 bases and J 2 bases, leaving 15 bases between the germline ends. The CDR3 is 16 amino acids. This CDR3 is CASSLGGDTPYNEQFF. The CDR3 coding sequence is TGTGCCAGCTCACTTGGGGGGGACACCCCCTACAATGAGCAGTTCTTC.

The chain links TRBV19 to TRBJ2-7; D remains unclear. The ends were cut back, 1 base at V and 2 bases at J, with 12 bases in the middle. Germline V gene sequence: CDR1 LNHDA, CDR2 SQIVND (reference sequence). The CDR3 covers 15 residues. CDR3 sequence (DNA): TGTGCCAGTAGTATAGGGACCGGAACGACCTACGAGCAGTACTTC. This codes for CASSIGTGTTYEQYF.

This clonotype turned up a few times. This chain joins TRBV28 and TRBJ2-3; TRBD2 is a possible D gene (5 bases). The V end was cut by 5 bases, the J end by 2 bases, with 8 bases between. The CDR3 loop spans 13 amino acids. Germline loops: CDR1 MDHEN, CDR2 SYDVKM. CDR3 bases: TGTGCCAGCAGTGACGGACTCACAGATACGCAGTATTTT. It encodes CASSDGLTDTQYF.

This clonotype was seen ten or more times. The DNA for the CDR3 is TGTGCCAGCAGTGAAGTTCCGGGACAGCAAACGTCGGGGCCTTACAATGAGCAGTTCTTC. It yields the protein CASSEVPGQQTSGPYNEQFF. The chain recombines TRBV25-1 with TRBJ2-1, with 7 bases matching TRBD1. CDR1 and CDR2 from the germline V gene are MGHDK and SYGVNS. This CDR3 has 20 residues. V shed 2 bases, J shed 4 bases, and the junction held 20 bases outside the gene matches.

The chain combines TRBV27 with TRBJ2-7; weak D call: TRBD2 (5 bases). CDR3 length: 13 amino acids. Germline values: CDR1 MNHEY, CDR2 SMNVEV (reference sequence). V was cut by 3 bases and J by 4 bases, with 10 bases left in between. The CDR3 protein is CASSLLREYEQYF. CDR3 bases: TGTGCCAGCAGTTTGTTGAGGGAGTACGAGCAGTACTTC.

This clonotype was seen at least ten times. The chain carries TRBV6-5 and TRBJ2-5; D possibly corresponds to TRBD1 (6 bases). This CDR3 contains 14 residues. CDR1 MNHEY and CDR2 SVGAGI come from the germline V gene. The ends were cut back, 0 bases at V and 7 bases at J, with 12 bases in the middle. For the CDR3, the DNA is TGTGCCAGCAGTTACTCAGGGGGTCGGGTGACCCAGTACTTC. Its translation is CASSYSGGRVTQYF.

There are many counts of this clonotype. The chain is built from TRBV6-5 and TRBJ1-2; D gene uncertain. The CDR3 sequence is 13 residues long. Trimming took 6 bases from V and 10 from J, leaving 18 bases between them. Germline values: CDR1 MNHEY, CDR2 SVGAGI. This CDR3 reads CASRPRDTGNYTF. CDR3 sequence (DNA): TGTGCCAGCAGGCCTCGCGACACGGGCAACTACACCTTC.

This clonotype has just a few counts. The chain carries TRBV28 and TRBJ2-3; the D gene is possibly TRBD2 (6 bases). Between the trimmed V and J ends, which lost 3 bases and 2 bases, there was a span of 24 bases. The germline CDR1 and CDR2 sequences are MDHEN and SYDVKM. This CDR3 is built from 19 residues. The CDR3 spells CASSFGNSLDSGDTDTQYF. DNA of the CDR3: TGTGCCAGCAGTTTTGGAAATTCTCTAGATAGCGGAGACACAGATACGCAGTATTTT.

This clonotype came up a few times. The chain is built from TRBV2 and TRBJ2-5; 11 bases are a match to TRBD1. Germline V gene data show CDR1 as SNHLY and CDR2 as FYNNEI. V shed 6 bases and J 2 bases; nucleotides not matched to a gene: 5. The CDR3 loop spans 15 amino acids. In DNA form, the CDR3 reads TGTGCCAGCAGGGCGGGACAGGGGGATCAAGAGACCCAGTACTTC. It yields the protein CASRAGQGDQETQYF. The variable domain in full, completed from reference TRBV2 and TRBJ2-5, reads EPEVTQTPSHQVTQMGQEVILRCVPISNHLYFYWYRQILGQKVEFLVSFYNNEISEKSEIFDDQFSVERPDGSNFTLKIRSTKLEDSAMYFCASRAGQGDQETQYFGPGTRLLVL.

There are many counts of this clonotype. This chain joins TRBV9 and TRBJ1-1; D gene uncertain. The CDR3 consists of 13 residues. Germline loops: CDR1 SGDLS, CDR2 YYNGEE. Trimming cost V 0 bases and J 3 bases, with 6 bases left between them. The CDR3: CASSVVGHTEAFF. CDR3 DNA: TGTGCCAGCAGCGTAGTAGGTCACACTGAAGCTTTCTTT.

This rearrangement joins TRBV6-5 to TRBJ1-2; D gene unclear. Per germline, CDR1 MNHEY and CDR2 SVGAGI. The CDR3 length is 14 residues. V lost 5 bases and J lost 4, with 14 bases in between. The CDR3 is CASSETRNGYGYTF. The DNA for the CDR3 is TGTGCCAGCAGTGAAACCCGGAACGGCTATGGCTACACCTTC.

This clonotype has at least ten counts. This sequence joins TRBV10-3 and TRBJ2-7; D may be TRBD1 or TRBD2 (5 bases each). Trimming pared 6 bases from V and 6 bases from J, leaving 15 bases between. There are 13 residues in the CDR3. In germline, CDR1 is ENHRY, CDR2 SYGVKD. CDR3 protein: CAIRTGTRFEQYF. Here the CDR3 DNA reads TGTGCCATCAGAACCGGGACGCGCTTCGAGCAGTACTTC.

This clonotype has a count of ten or more. This chain uses TRBV2 with TRBJ2-5; D is undetermined. The CDR3 runs 11 residues. Trimming shortened V by 7 bases and J by 1 base, and 4 bases separated the two germline ends. Germline loops: CDR1 SNHLY, CDR2 FYNNEI. The chain's CDR3 is CASNLQETQYF. CDR3 nucleotide sequence: TGTGCCAGCAACCTCCAAGAGACCCAGTACTTC. The full variable domain, its missing parts supplied by reference TRBV2 and TRBJ2-5, is EPEVTQTPSHQVTQMGQEVILRCVPISNHLYFYWYRQILGQKVEFLVSFYNNEISEKSEIFDDQFSVERPDGSNFTLKIRSTKLEDSAMYFCASNLQETQYFGPGTRLLVL.

The chain couples TRBV5-1 to TRBJ1-2; the D is unclear. The CDR3 length is 15 residues. V lost 0 bases and J 4 bases, leaving 13 bases between the germline ends. The germline V gene has CDR1 SGHRS and CDR2 YFSETQ. CDR3 nucleotide sequence: TGCGCCAGCAGCTTGGACAGCCCGGTAGGCTATGGCTACACCTTC. It specifies CASSLDSPVGYGYTF.

The J gene is TRBJ1-1, the V gene TRBV7-4; D unresolved. V lost 8 bases to trimming and J lost 0 bases, with 10 bases between them. This CDR3 contains 13 residues. CDR1 is SGHVT and CDR2 is SQSDAQ in the germline V gene. This CDR3 reads CASSASLNTEAFF. Here the CDR3 DNA reads TGTGCCAGCTCGGCCAGCCTGAACACTGAAGCTTTCTTT.

This chain connects TRBV10-3 to TRBJ2-1; 8 positions agree with TRBD2. Trimming at V came to 6 bases and at J to 8 bases, leaving 18 bases not matched to a gene. The CDR3 consists of 17 residues. In germline, CDR1 is ENHRY, CDR2 SYGVKD. In nucleotides, the CDR3 is TGTGCCATCAGCAACAACCCCGGGACTAGGGTCGGGGATGAGCAGTTCTTC. Translated, it gives CAISNNPGTRVGDEQFF.

This clonotype was detected only a few times. Just one base apart from a much larger clone, this may be a read error. The chain uses TRBV10-3 and TRBJ1-2; unclear D gene. CDR1 ENHRY and CDR2 SYGVKD come from the germline V gene. The CDR3 totals 11 residues. The CDR3, as DNA: TGTGCCATCAGTGAGGACGACTGGTACAACTTC. Amino acid sequence: CAISEDDWYNF.

This clonotype has a count of ten or more. The chain combines TRBV20-1 with TRBJ2-3; the D gene is possibly TRBD1 (6 bases). Trimming cost V 3 bases and J 4 bases, with 14 bases left between them. Germline V gene lookup returns CDR1 DFQATT and CDR2 SNEGSKA (reference sequence). CDR3 size: 14 residues. Here the CDR3 reads CSASRGNGADTQYF. In nucleotides, the CDR3 is TGCAGTGCTAGTAGGGGGAATGGGGCAGATACGCAGTATTTT.

This clonotype came up many times. The chain recombines TRBV27 with TRBJ2-7, with TRBD2 identical over 8 bases. The CDR3 has 17 residues. The germline gives CDR1 MNHEY, CDR2 SMNVEV (reference sequence). The J segment lost 0 bases and the V segment lost 5 bases, leaving 12 bases of the junction unmatched. CDR3: CASSRSSGGLSSYEQYF. CDR3 DNA: TGTGCCAGCAGTAGATCAAGCGGGGGCCTCAGCTCCTACGAGCAGTACTTC.

The chain employs TRBV6-2 or TRBV6-3 and TRBJ2-3; 10 bases map to TRBD2. Germline CDR1 is MNHEY and CDR2 is SVGEGT. The V gene end was trimmed by 7 bases and the J gene end by 3 bases; junction bases not matched to a gene: 16. The CDR3 has 18 amino acids. The CDR3 nucleotides are TGTGCCAGCAAGGGCTGGCGGCTAGCGGGGGATTTAACAGATACGCAGTATTTT. It yields the protein CASKGWRLAGDLTDTQYF.

In this sample, this clonotype turned up many times. CDR3 loop: CASSDSTGANVLTF. Here the CDR3 DNA reads TGTGCCAGCAGTGACTCGACTGGGGCCAACGTCCTGACTTTC. The V gene is TRBV6-4, the J gene TRBJ2-6; D remains unclear. Germline V gene sequence: CDR1 MRHNA, CDR2 SNTAGT. The V end was cut by 0 bases, the J end by 2 bases, with 2 bases between. The length of the CDR3 is 14 residues.

This clonotype was observed at least ten times. The genes are TRBV5-1 and TRBJ2-1; the D is unclear. CDR1 is SGHRS and CDR2 is YFSETQ in the germline V gene. The CDR3 is 12 amino acids. V was pared by 2 bases and J by 10 bases, with 10 bases between. The CDR3 region has the DNA TGCGCCAGCAGCTTCGACGCAAGGGAGCAGTTCTTC. This codes for CASSFDAREQFF. Full variable domain (rest looked up from reference TRBV5-1 and TRBJ2-1): KAGVTQTPRYLIKTRGQQVTLSCSPISGHRSVSWYQQTPGQGLQFLFEYFSETQRNKGNFPGRFSGRQFSNSRSEMNVSTLELGDSALYLCASSFDAREQFFGPGTRLTVL.

The CDR3, as DNA: TGCGCCAGCACTCCGCTCAGGGGGTCTAAACTCAATGAGCAGTTCTTC. Residues: CASTPLRGSKLNEQFF. The chain has TRBV5-1 and TRBJ2-1, with 7 bases that match TRBD1. V shed 6 bases, J shed 6 bases, and the junction held 15 bases outside the gene matches. Germline V gives CDR1 SGHRS, CDR2 YFSETQ. The CDR3 spans 16 residues.

In this sample, this clonotype turned up many times. The junction differs from germline at one of its ends, possibly a read error. The rearrangement joins TRBV6-5 to TRBJ1-4; possible D gene TRBD1, 5 bases. This CDR3 comprises 14 residues. CDR1 and CDR2 from the germline V gene are MNHEY and SVGAGI. The CDR3 nucleotides read TGTGTCAGCAGCACACAGGAGACTAATGAAAAACTGTTTTTT. Translated, it gives CVSSTQETNEKLFF.

The J gene is TRBJ2-2, the V gene TRBV30, with D unclear. CDR1 is GTSNPN, CDR2 SVGIG, per germline (reference sequence). With 4 bases removed from V and 3 bases from J, the gap between germline ends came to 9 bases. The CDR3 length is 13 residues. The CDR3 protein is CAWKGSYTGELFF. For the CDR3, the DNA is TGTGCCTGGAAGGGCAGCTACACCGGGGAGCTGTTTTTT.

This clonotype was detected many times. This chain joins TRBV12-5 and TRBJ2-7; 7 bases align to TRBD1. Germline V CDR1 and CDR2: LGHNT, FRNRAP. With 5 bases clipped from V and 5 bases from J, the junction kept 9 bases outside the gene matches. The CDR3 sequence is 14 residues long. CDR3 in amino acids: CASGQLDRVDEQYF. CDR3 DNA sequence: TGTGCTAGTGGTCAACTAGACAGGGTAGACGAGCAGTACTTC.